One sample yielded the 22 T cell receptor beta chains listed below, sequenced in a study of T cells after posttransplantation cyclophosphamide. TCRdb's table, derived via immunoSEQ multiplex PCR, lists solely in-frame clones and lacks some. Singletons are absent from the sample, which has 25,000 to 30,000 clones. The sequenced sample was PBMCs. These TCRs come from a man aged 50 to 59 in good health, CMV-negative, and a related stem cell transplant donor.

In its sample, this clone was seen many times. V is TRBV9 and J is TRBJ2-1; 8 positions match TRBD2. This CDR3 contains 14 residues. Germline trimming cut 3 bases from V and 7 bases from J; bases unmatched to any gene: 6. Germline V gene data show CDR1 as SGDLS and CDR2 as YYNGEE. CDR3 residues: CASSARGGRNEQFF. In nucleotides, the CDR3 is TGTGCCAGCAGCGCGAGGGGCGGGAGGAATGAGCAGTTCTTC.

This clone was counted ten times or more. The chain recombines TRBV5-1 with TRBJ1-2; possibly TRBD1 for D (6 bases). Between the trimmed V and J ends, which lost 4 bases and 2 bases, there was a span of 9 bases. Germline assignment: CDR1 SGHRS and CDR2 YFSETQ. This CDR3 has 13 residues. CDR3 nucleotide sequence: TGCGCCAGCAGCAAGGACAGAAACTATGGCTACACCTTC. Translating it yields CASSKDRNYGYTF.

At least ten counts were recorded for this clone. The rearrangement uses TRBV5-6 and TRBJ2-5; 12 bases are a match to TRBD2. Trimming cost V 2 bases and J 6 bases; bases outside gene matches: 11. Germline V gene sequence: CDR1 SGHDT, CDR2 YYEEEE. The CDR3 has 17 amino acids. CDR3 DNA: TGTGCCAGCAGCTTACAACTAGCGGGGGGAGCCGGCAAGACCCAGTACTTC. The encoded protein is CASSLQLAGGAGKTQYF.

This clone was detected ten times or more. V gene TRBV28 combines with J gene TRBJ2-3; 7 bases align to TRBD2. V was pared by 5 bases and J by 5 bases, with 13 bases of the junction left unmatched. CDR3 length: 16 amino acids. Germline CDR1 MDHEN, CDR2 SYDVKM. The CDR3 DNA is TGTGCCAGCAGTCCGGCTGGCGGGAGTTCGGTAGATACGCAGTATTTT. Its protein is CASSPAGGSSVDTQYF.

This clone occurred many times. The chain combines TRBV19 with TRBJ1-1, with D possibly TRBD1 on 5 matching bases. Germline lookup yields CDR1 LNHDA and CDR2 SQIVND (reference sequence). V lost 2 bases to trimming and J lost 1 base, with 11 bases between them. CDR3 length: 15 residues. CDR3 region: CASSIWRRENTEAFF. The CDR3 DNA reads TGTGCCAGTAGTATATGGCGCAGGGAGAACACTGAAGCTTTCTTT. The whole variable domain, remainder taken from reference TRBV19 and TRBJ1-1, is DGGITQSPKYLFRKEGQNVTLSCEQNLNHDAMYWYRQDPGQGLRLIYYSQIVNDFQKGDIAEGYSVSREKKESFPLTVTSAQKNPTAFYLCASSIWRRENTEAFFGQGTRLTVV.

In its sample, this clone was seen many times. This sequence joins TRBV10-3 and TRBJ2-7; 9 bases align to TRBD2. This CDR3 has 14 residues. The J segment lost 6 bases and the V segment lost 6 bases, leaving 9 bases of the junction unmatched. Germline loops: CDR1 ENHRY, CDR2 SYGVKD. The CDR3 spells CAIRASGEGLEQYF. The CDR3, as DNA: TGTGCCATCAGGGCTAGCGGGGAGGGCCTCGAGCAGTACTTC.

This clone was counted many times. The rearrangement joins TRBV5-1 to TRBJ2-3; a possible D gene is TRBD2 (6 bases). V lost 3 bases to trimming and J lost 4 bases, with 12 bases between them. This CDR3 is 14 amino acids long. The germline gives CDR1 SGHRS, CDR2 YFSETQ. The CDR3 region has the DNA TGCGCCAGCAGCTCGGGAGAGGGCCCAGATACGCAGTATTTT. Its translation is CASSSGEGPDTQYF. The variable domain in full, completed from reference TRBV5-1 and TRBJ2-3, reads KAGVTQTPRYLIKTRGQQVTLSCSPISGHRSVSWYQQTPGQGLQFLFEYFSETQRNKGNFPGRFSGRQFSNSRSEMNVSTLELGDSALYLCASSSGEGPDTQYFGPGTRLTVL.

This clone has ten or more counts. This rearrangement joins TRBV7-9 to TRBJ1-5, with TRBD1 matching over 10 bases. V was clipped by 5 bases and J by 8 bases; unmatched bases: 3. The CDR3 has 13 residues. Germline CDR1 SEHNR, CDR2 FQNEAQ (reference sequence). The CDR3 loop is CASSLGTGEPQHF. CDR3 DNA sequence: TGTGCCAGCAGCCTAGGGACAGGGGAGCCCCAGCATTTT.

This clone was counted ten times or more. The chain employs TRBV5-1 and TRBJ1-2; no clear D gene. Germline loops: CDR1 SGHRS, CDR2 YFSETQ. Trimming removed 1 base from V and 3 bases from J, with 7 bases in between. The CDR3 runs to 13 residues. CDR3 DNA: TGCGCCAGCAGCTTGCTCCGGGACTATGGCTACACCTTC. Translation gives CASSLLRDYGYTF. Full variable domain (outside the CDR3, taken from reference TRBV5-1 and TRBJ1-2): KAGVTQTPRYLIKTRGQQVTLSCSPISGHRSVSWYQQTPGQGLQFLFEYFSETQRNKGNFPGRFSGRQFSNSRSEMNVSTLELGDSALYLCASSLLRDYGYTFGSGTRLTVV.

In this sample, this clone turned up many times. The rearrangement links TRBV29-1 to TRBJ1-1; D unresolved. The CDR3 covers 12 residues. Germline V gives CDR1 SQVTM, CDR2 ANQGSEA. V was shortened by 4 bases and J by 4 bases, with 10 bases between the two germline ends. The CDR3 spells CSVVLYGTEAFF. CDR3 nucleotide sequence: TGCAGCGTTGTACTTTATGGCACTGAAGCTTTCTTT.

This clone was seen many times. The chain employs TRBV19 and TRBJ1-1; no clear D. Germline V gene sequence: CDR1 LNHDA, CDR2 SQIVND (reference sequence). V was shortened by 8 bases and J by 0 bases, with 16 bases between the two germline ends. CDR3 length equals 15 residues. The CDR3 loop reads CASRSRGGMNTEAFF. The CDR3 region has the DNA TGTGCCAGTCGGTCTCGGGGAGGCATGAACACTGAAGCTTTCTTT. Drawing the rest from reference TRBV19 and TRBJ1-1, the complete variable domain is DGGITQSPKYLFRKEGQNVTLSCEQNLNHDAMYWYRQDPGQGLRLIYYSQIVNDFQKGDIAEGYSVSREKKESFPLTVTSAQKNPTAFYLCASRSRGGMNTEAFFGQGTRLTVV.

This clone was seen many times. The chain couples TRBV5-1 to TRBJ2-5; D unclear. Germline loops: CDR1 SGHRS, CDR2 YFSETQ. V was clipped by 1 base and J by 1 base, with 11 bases between them. The CDR3 is made up of 15 amino acids. CDR3 protein: CASSLLVPSQETQYF. The CDR3 coding sequence is TGCGCCAGCAGCTTGCTGGTCCCGAGCCAAGAGACCCAGTACTTC.

This clone was detected many times. The rearrangement joins TRBV5-8 to TRBJ2-1; 7 bases map to TRBD2. This CDR3 spans 16 amino acids. V lost 2 bases to trimming and J lost 9 bases; unmatched junction nucleotides: 14. Germline V lookup: CDR1 SGHTS, CDR2 YDEGEE. The CDR3 spells CASSLSDGGSSGEQFF. DNA for the CDR3: TGTGCCAGCAGCTTAAGTGATGGCGGGAGTTCGGGTGAGCAGTTCTTC. Drawing the rest from reference TRBV5-8 and TRBJ2-1, the complete variable domain is EAGVTQSPTHLIKTRGQQATLRCSPISGHTSVYWYQQALGLGLQFLLWYDEGEERNRGNFPPRFSGRQFPNYSSELNVNALELEDSALYLCASSLSDGGSSGEQFFGPGTRLTVL.

This clone was seen ten or more times. The chain has TRBV5-1 and TRBJ2-3; a weak D match, TRBD1 (5 bases). Germline V gene lookup returns CDR1 SGHRS and CDR2 YFSETQ. The ends were cut back, 4 bases at V and 6 bases at J, with 9 bases in the middle. CDR3 size: 12 residues. The CDR3 nucleotides are TGCGCCAGCAGCCAGCAGGGTGATACGCAGTATTTT. Translating it yields CASSQQGDTQYF.

The sample holds many counts of this clone. The gene calls are TRBV7-9 and TRBJ2-7; 7 nucleotides match TRBD2. Germline trimming cut 5 bases from V and 3 bases from J; bases unmatched to any gene: 10. This CDR3 is 15 amino acids long. In germline, CDR1 is SEHNR, CDR2 FQNEAQ (reference sequence). CDR3 residues: CASSLPGEGLYEQYF. CDR3 in DNA: TGTGCCAGCAGCCTCCCGGGGGAGGGACTCTACGAGCAGTACTTC.

In its sample, this clone was seen many times. The rearrangement uses TRBV23-1 and TRBJ2-7; TRBD1 matches 10 bases. TRBV23-1 carries the ORF label, with uncertain function. CDR3 length: 16 residues. V dropped 4 bases and J dropped 3; count of bases not matched to a gene: 9. CDR3 sequence: CASSLRQGADYYEQYF. The CDR3 DNA reads TGCGCCAGCAGTCTCCGACAGGGGGCAGATTACTACGAGCAGTACTTC.

This clone was seen many times. The rearrangement joins TRBV30 to TRBJ1-2; 10 bases are shared with TRBD1. CDR1 and CDR2 (germline): GTSNPN, SVGIG (reference sequence). The CDR3 loop spans 14 amino acids. Germline trimming cut 5 bases from V and 6 bases from J; bases unmatched to any gene: 9. The CDR3 sequence is CAWGSGQGTNGYTF. For the CDR3, the DNA is TGTGCCTGGGGTTCGGGACAGGGGACCAATGGCTACACCTTC.

In this sample, this clone turned up many times. The rearrangement uses TRBV10-3 and TRBJ2-2, with a weak D call TRBD2 (7 bases). The CDR3 consists of 16 residues. Trimming left V 3 bases short and J 6 bases short, with 17 bases between. The V gene's germline CDR1 is ENHRY and CDR2 SYGVKD. In nucleotides, the CDR3 is TGTGCCATCAGTGATCCGGGGAGGGACAAGGCCGGGGAGCTGTTTTTT. Its protein is CAISDPGRDKAGELFF.

In this sample, this clone turned up many times. The V and J genes are TRBV25-1 and TRBJ1-1; 8 nucleotides agree with TRBD1. Germline V gives CDR1 MGHDK, CDR2 SYGVNS. The CDR3 runs 15 residues. After removal of 2 bases from V and 1 base from J, the junction contained 3 bases not matched to a gene. CDR3 loop: CASSEPGGSNTEAFF. DNA of the CDR3: TGTGCCAGCAGTGAACCAGGGGGCTCGAACACTGAAGCTTTCTTT.

This clone was picked up many times. CDR3 in DNA: TGTGCCAGCAGCTGGAAAGGGGGCGAGGGCTACACCTTC. It specifies CASSWKGGEGYTF. V gene TRBV7-9 combines with J gene TRBJ1-2; 7 nucleotides line up with TRBD1. CDR3 length: 13 amino acids. V shed 4 bases and J 8 bases; nucleotides not matched to a gene: 7. Germline-derived CDR1 and CDR2 are SEHNR and FQNEAQ (reference sequence). Variable domain in full (rest from reference TRBV7-9 and TRBJ1-2): DTGVSQNPRHKITKRGQNVTFRCDPISEHNRLYWYRQTLGQGPEFLTYFQNEAQLEKSRLLSDRFSAERPKGSFSTLEIQRTEQGDSAMYLCASSWKGGEGYTFGSGTRLTVV.

This clone was counted ten times or more. This chain uses TRBV28 with TRBJ1-5, with 10 bases that match TRBD1. The V gene's germline CDR1 is MDHEN and CDR2 SYDVKM. With V trimmed by 9 bases and J by 0 bases, 17 bases remained unmatched. The CDR3 sequence is 19 residues long. CDR3 nucleotide sequence: TGTGCCAGTAAGCTAGAGGACAGGGGGTTTCGGGGTAGCAATCAGCCCCAGCATTTT. It codes for CASKLEDRGFRGSNQPQHF.

This clone was detected ten times or more. The genes are TRBV2 and TRBJ1-1; D is perhaps TRBD1 (5 bases). The CDR3 is made up of 14 amino acids. The V gene's germline CDR1 is SNHLY and CDR2 FYNNEI. Trimming removed 5 bases at V and 4 bases at J, with 14 bases between. This CDR3 reads CASSPQGSGTEAFF. In DNA form, the CDR3 reads TGTGCCAGCAGTCCTCAGGGATCGGGCACTGAAGCTTTCTTT.